This T cell receptor (beta chain) appears in the sequencing data of a study of blood T cell repertoires in COVID-19. Study in general: Whether acute or convalescent, the COVID-19 samples came from the United States, Italy and Spain. T cells, B-cell-depleted T cells, or PBMCs provided the cDNA or gDNA that served as material.

Worth noting for this clone: Within the sample, other DNA sequences also encode this same CDR3.

Germline CDR1 GTSNPN, CDR2 SVGIG (reference sequence). CDR3 length: 14 amino acids. Trimming shortened V by 2 bases and J by 1 base, and 6 bases separated the two germline ends. In the authors' methods: Counts of nucleated cells, estimated from reference gene primer amplification, were obtained. TCRdb's table, derived via immunoSEQ multiplex PCR, lists solely in-frame clones and lacks some. V, J and clone size are those of that table, while D and trimming were read from the DNA. The sample consists of approximately 200,000 clones, around 86% of them appearing once. The sequence derives from a woman in her thirties with active or convalescent COVID-19. The sequenced sample consisted of peripheral blood. The chain joins TRBV30 to TRBJ2-6; D perhaps matches TRBD1 (6 bases). The CDR3 reads CAWSTGSGANVLTF. The CDR3 DNA sequence: TGTGCCTGGAGTACAGGGTCTGGGGCCAACGTCCTGACTTTC.